Below are 26 T cell receptor beta chains sequenced from a single sample in a study of cytomegalovirus exposure and HLA in healthy donors. The PCR ran on 60 Vbeta and 13 Jbeta primers. TCRdb's table, derived via immunoSEQ multiplex PCR, lists solely in-frame clones and lacks some. The sample records roughly 180,000 clones, around 80% being singletons. Sequenced material: PBMCs. The receptors shown here come from a woman in her late teens or twenties in good health and CMV-seropositive.

This clone was observed a few times. The chain employs TRBV6-1 and TRBJ1-6; 9 nucleotides match TRBD1. This CDR3 spans 14 amino acids. The V segment lost 6 bases and the J segment 9 bases; nucleotides outside the gene matches: 6. Germline values: CDR1 MNHNS, CDR2 SASEGT. Written as DNA, the CDR3 is TGTGCCAGCAGCCCCGGGACAGGGAGTTCACCCCTCCACTTT. Residues: CASSPGTGSSPLHF.

This chain connects TRBV13 to TRBJ2-7; the match to TRBD1 covers 10 bases. The CDR3 runs to 15 residues. CDR1 and CDR2 (germline): PRHDT, FYEKMQ (reference sequence). J was trimmed by 2 bases and V by 3 bases; bases with no gene match: 4. The CDR3 nucleotides are TGTGCCAGCAGCTTCACCGGGACAGGGGCCTACGAGCAGTACTTC. Its translation: CASSFTGTGAYEQYF.

J is TRBJ2-3 and V is TRBV5-4, with 12 positions matching TRBD1. The trim removed 4 bases at V and 4 bases at J, leaving 7 bases unmatched. The CDR3 is made up of 16 amino acids. Looked up from germline, CDR1 is SGHNT and CDR2 is YYREEE (reference sequence). As DNA, the CDR3 is TGTGCCAGCAGCAGACCGGGACAGGGGGCCTCAGATACGCAGTATTTT. Translation: CASSRPGQGASDTQYF. The full variable domain, rest sourced from reference TRBV5-4 and TRBJ2-3, is ETGVTQSPTHLIKTRGQQVTLRCSSQSGHNTVSWYQQALGQGPQFIFQYYREEENGRGNFPPRFSGLQFPNYSSELNVNALELDDSALYLCASSRPGQGASDTQYFGPGTRLTVL.

As to this clone: One end of the junction is discordant with germline, which a read error may explain. The chain uses TRBV10-3 and TRBJ2-6; 7 bases are shared with TRBD1. The CDR3 contains 19 residues. Germline CDR1 ENHRY, CDR2 SYGVKD. The CDR3 protein is CAISVLPRQGRIGVNVLTF. The DNA for the CDR3 is TGTGCCATCAGTGTATTGCCCCGACAGGGTAGGATAGGGGTCAACGTCCTGACTTTC.

This chain's CDR3 is CASSPFGGYTEAFF. DNA for the CDR3: TGTGCCAGCAGTCCCTTCGGCGGTTACACTGAAGCTTTCTTT. The J gene is TRBJ1-1, the V gene TRBV27, with D unclear. Trimming pared 5 bases from V and 3 bases from J, leaving 13 bases between. Germline V gene data show CDR1 as MNHEY and CDR2 as SMNVEV (reference sequence). This CDR3 is built from 14 residues.

The chain recombines TRBV7-9 with TRBJ1-1; TRBD1 agrees at 12 bases. Germline CDR1 is SEHNR and CDR2 is FQNEAQ (reference sequence). V shed 5 bases and J 2 bases; nucleotides not matched to a gene: 6. This CDR3 is 16 amino acids long. This CDR3 is CASSRTGTGGNTEAFF. The DNA of the CDR3 is TGTGCCAGCAGCCGTACCGGGACAGGGGGCAACACTGAAGCTTTCTTT.

This clone showed up just a few times. The chain employs TRBV19 and TRBJ2-2; D remains unclear. Trimming removed 9 bases at V and 0 bases at J, with 11 bases between. Germline-derived CDR1 and CDR2 are LNHDA and SQIVND (reference sequence). The CDR3 consists of 14 residues. CDR3 loop: CASQPLANTGELFF. CDR3 coding DNA: TGTGCCAGCCAACCTCTAGCGAACACCGGGGAGCTGTTTTTT.

The genes are TRBV20-1 and TRBJ2-4; TRBD1 matches at 8 bases. Trimming cost V 8 bases and J 5 bases; bases outside gene matches: 2. Germline values: CDR1 DFQATT, CDR2 SNEGSKA (reference sequence). The CDR3 has 11 amino acids. CDR3 in amino acids: CSPDRENIQYF. The CDR3 nucleotides read TGCAGTCCGGACAGGGAAAACATTCAGTACTTC.

The V call is TRBV11-3, the J call TRBJ2-2, with 12 bases that match TRBD2. Germline V gene sequence: CDR1 SGHNT, CDR2 YENEEA. The J segment lost 5 bases and the V segment lost 8 bases, leaving 0 bases of the junction unmatched. CDR3 size: 13 residues. The CDR3 spells CASGLAGTGELFF. CDR3 coding DNA: TGTGCCAGCGGACTAGCGGGGACCGGGGAGCTGTTTTTT.

The chain joins TRBV7-6 to TRBJ2-1; D is ambiguous. The CDR3 covers 14 residues. From germline, CDR1 is SGHVS and CDR2 FNYEAQ. Trimming left V 5 bases short and J 7 bases short, with 15 bases between. The CDR3 sequence: CASSASVPSNEQFF. CDR3 bases: TGTGCCAGCAGCGCCTCAGTCCCGTCGAATGAGCAGTTCTTC.

J is TRBJ2-5 and V is TRBV2, with TRBD2 as a possible D gene (6 bases). Germline V gene lookup returns CDR1 SNHLY and CDR2 FYNNEI. Trimming removed 6 bases at V and 5 bases at J, with 22 bases between. The CDR3 extends over 16 amino acids. This CDR3 is CASRNSPGAKQETQYF. CDR3 sequence (DNA): TGTGCCAGCAGAAACTCCCCGGGAGCAAAGCAGGAGACCCAGTACTTC.

The genes are TRBV10-2 and TRBJ1-2; D gene ambiguous. The CDR3 sequence is 13 residues long. The V end was cut by 8 bases, the J end by 7 bases, with 17 bases between. Germline V lookup: CDR1 WSHSY, CDR2 SAAADI. Written as DNA, the CDR3 is TGCGCCAGCTACCAGATCGGAGGAGGTGGCTACACCTTC. Translating gives CASYQIGGGGYTF.

The rearrangement uses TRBV7-2 and TRBJ2-7; 9 nucleotides line up with TRBD1. Germline lookup yields CDR1 SGHTA and CDR2 FQGNSA. The length of the CDR3 is 15 residues. The trim removed 2 bases at V and 2 bases at J, leaving 4 bases unmatched. The DNA of the CDR3 is TGTGCCAGCAGCTTATCAGACAGGGGGACCTACGAGCAGTACTTC. Protein sequence: CASSLSDRGTYEQYF. Based on the CDR3 plus reference TRBV7-2 and TRBJ2-7, the full variable domain is GAGVSQSPSNKVTEKGKDVELRCDPISGHTALYWYRQSLGQGLEFLIYFQGNSAPDKSGLPSDRFSAERTGGSVSTLTIQRTQQEDSAVYLCASSLSDRGTYEQYFGPGTRLTVT.

This chain uses TRBV6-1 with TRBJ2-3; TRBD2 matches 9 bases. J gave up 0 bases and V 0 bases, and 4 bases lay outside the gene matches. This CDR3 spans 17 amino acids. The germline V gene has CDR1 MNHNS and CDR2 SASEGT. In DNA form, the CDR3 reads TGTGCCAGCAGTGAAGCCGGCGGGGGGGCTAGCACAGATACGCAGTATTTT. It translates to CASSEAGGGASTDTQYF.

The chain employs TRBV5-1 and TRBJ2-1, with 9 bases identical to TRBD2. After removal of 1 base from V and 4 bases from J, the junction contained 6 bases not matched to a gene. Germline V gene sequence: CDR1 SGHRS, CDR2 YFSETQ. The CDR3 is 16 residues long. The CDR3 sequence: CASSLIVRGGYNEQFF. In DNA, the CDR3 is TGCGCCAGCAGCTTGATCGTGCGGGGGGGGTACAATGAGCAGTTCTTC. Full variable domain (remainder filled in from reference TRBV5-1 and TRBJ2-1): KAGVTQTPRYLIKTRGQQVTLSCSPISGHRSVSWYQQTPGQGLQFLFEYFSETQRNKGNFPGRFSGRQFSNSRSEMNVSTLELGDSALYLCASSLIVRGGYNEQFFGPGTRLTVL.

V gene TRBV5-4 combines with J gene TRBJ2-1; tentative D call: TRBD1 (6 bases). V lost 3 bases to trimming and J lost 0 bases, with 16 bases between them. The CDR3 is 17 residues long. The germline V gene has CDR1 SGHNT and CDR2 YYREEE (reference sequence). The CDR3 DNA follows: TGTGCCAGCAGCTCCCTGCCAGGGGCGGGCTCCTACAATGAGCAGTTCTTC. This sequence encodes CASSSLPGAGSYNEQFF.

The gene calls are TRBV6-5 and TRBJ2-1; 12 bases are shared with TRBD2. The CDR3 length is 15 residues. The germline V gene has CDR1 MNHEY and CDR2 SVGAGI. Trimming cost V 6 bases and J 9 bases; bases outside gene matches: 9. The DNA for the CDR3 is TGTGCCAGCAGAACCGGGACTAGCGGGCCCAGTGAGCAGTTCTTC. Translating gives CASRTGTSGPSEQFF.

V gene TRBV4-3 combines with J gene TRBJ1-2; D is perhaps TRBD1 (6 bases). The germline CDR1 and CDR2 sequences are LGHNA and YSLEER. V dropped 1 base and J dropped 7 bases, with 13 bases sitting between them. This CDR3 is 14 amino acids long. CDR3 DNA: TGCGCCAGCAGCCAAGGGGCAGGGGTTGGTGGCTACACCTTC. It specifies CASSQGAGVGGYTF.

This clone was counted only a few times. The J gene is TRBJ1-2, the V gene TRBV6-5; D is possibly TRBD1 (6 bases). This CDR3 comprises 15 residues. V shed 0 bases and J shed 4 bases, with 12 bases lying between them. Germline CDR1 is MNHEY and CDR2 is SVGAGI. CDR3 protein: CASSYSSGGVYGYTF. The CDR3 DNA is TGTGCCAGCAGTTACTCGAGTGGGGGCGTCTATGGCTACACCTTC.

This rearrangement joins TRBV7-3 to TRBJ2-2; a weak D match, TRBD2 (6 bases). Looked up from germline, CDR1 is SGHTA and CDR2 is FQGTGA. Trimming left V 4 bases short and J 7 bases short, with 13 bases between. This CDR3 region has 14 residues. CDR3 DNA: TGTGCCAGCAGCTCCGCCAGGGAGGTCGGGGAGCTGTTTTTT. It yields the protein CASSSAREVGELFF.

The V gene is TRBV18, the J gene TRBJ1-2; no clear D. V was trimmed by 0 bases and J by 6 bases, leaving 8 bases between them. Looked up from germline, CDR1 is KGHSH and CDR2 is LQKENI. The CDR3 is made up of 13 amino acids. The CDR3, as DNA: TGTGCCAGCTCACCACCTACTCGGGATGGCTACACCTTC. As protein: CASSPPTRDGYTF.

The chain employs TRBV5-5 and TRBJ2-5; TRBD2 is a possible D gene (6 bases). The CDR3 is 17 amino acids. Germline V gives CDR1 SGHKS, CDR2 YYEKEE (reference sequence). V gave up 0 bases and J gave up 5 bases, with 20 bases separating them. The CDR3: CASSLGQGKARGETQYF. DNA for the CDR3: TGTGCCAGCAGCTTGGGGCAGGGAAAGGCCCGGGGGGAGACCCAGTACTTC.

The chain carries TRBV5-5 and TRBJ2-7, with a tentative D call TRBD1 (6 bases). CDR1 SGHKS and CDR2 YYEKEE come from the germline V gene (reference sequence). The V and J ends lost 6 bases and 3 bases respectively, with 7 bases between them. The CDR3 runs to 11 residues. The DNA for the CDR3 is TGTGCCAGCACGGACAGCTACGAGCAGTACTTC. Translating it yields CASTDSYEQYF.

The chain recombines TRBV18 with TRBJ1-5; TRBD1 aligns across 7 bases. This CDR3 contains 18 residues. The V segment lost 2 bases and the J segment 3 bases; nucleotides outside the gene matches: 13. Germline CDR1 KGHSH, CDR2 LQKENI. Written as DNA, the CDR3 is TGTGCCAGCTCACCATTCCCAAATACAGGGGCAAACAATCAGCCCCAGCATTTT. Protein product: CASSPFPNTGANNQPQHF.

The genes are TRBV7-2 and TRBJ2-2; 13 nucleotides line up with TRBD2. The V gene end was trimmed by 8 bases and the J gene end by 1 base; junction bases not matched to a gene: 7. Per the germline V gene, CDR1 is SGHTA and CDR2 is FQGNSA. CDR3 length: 17 amino acids. DNA of the CDR3: TGTGCCAGCGGACTAGCGGGGGCCCTCCTGAACACCGGGGAGCTGTTTTTT. Residues: CASGLAGALLNTGELFF.

V and J are TRBV4-1 and TRBJ2-5, with D unresolved. The CDR3 length is 14 residues. Germline values: CDR1 MGHRA, CDR2 YSYEKL. The V and J ends lost 0 bases and 1 base respectively, with 6 bases between them. The CDR3 region has the DNA TGCGCCAGCAGCCAAGACAGTGCCCAAGAGACCCAGTACTTC. Amino acid sequence: CASSQDSAQETQYF.